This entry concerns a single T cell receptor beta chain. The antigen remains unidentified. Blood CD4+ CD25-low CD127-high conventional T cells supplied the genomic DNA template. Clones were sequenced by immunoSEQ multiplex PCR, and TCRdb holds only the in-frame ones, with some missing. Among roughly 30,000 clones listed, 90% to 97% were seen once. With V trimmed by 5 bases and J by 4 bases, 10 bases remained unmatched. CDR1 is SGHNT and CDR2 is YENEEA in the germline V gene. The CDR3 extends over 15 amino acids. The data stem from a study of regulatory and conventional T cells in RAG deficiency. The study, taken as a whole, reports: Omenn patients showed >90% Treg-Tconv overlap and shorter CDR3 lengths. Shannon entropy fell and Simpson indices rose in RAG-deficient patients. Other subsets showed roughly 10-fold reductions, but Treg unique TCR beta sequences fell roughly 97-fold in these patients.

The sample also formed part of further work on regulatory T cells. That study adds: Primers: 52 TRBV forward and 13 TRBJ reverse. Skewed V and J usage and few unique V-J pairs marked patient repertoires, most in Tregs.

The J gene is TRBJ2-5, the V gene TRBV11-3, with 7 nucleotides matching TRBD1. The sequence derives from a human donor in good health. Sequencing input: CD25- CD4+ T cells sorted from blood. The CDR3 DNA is TGTGCCAGCAGCCAACGACAGGGCGTTGGAGAGACCCAGTACTTC. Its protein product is CASSQRQGVGETQYF.